One and the same sample provided the 5 T cell receptor beta chains below, sequenced in a study of vaccination effects on CD4 cells after COVID-19. Before sequencing took place, the ViraFEST assay used viral peptide pools to expand antigen-specific CD4+ T cells. Upon completion of about eleven days in culture, CD4+ T cells were isolated. Among the vaccine recipients, none had a prior SARS-CoV-2 infection, and nucleocapsid antibodies were negative. For these TCRs, the target antigens are not known. The data were produced by immunoSEQ multiplex PCR, yet TCRdb's version contains in-frame clones alone and is incomplete. The sample lists about 23,000 clones; about three quarters were seen once. Sequencing used CD4+ T cells from PBMCs cultured with SARS-CoV-2 spike peptides, obtained before COVID-19 vaccination. The source of these receptors is a human donor who received a COVID-19 vaccine.

This clone was found once. The chain uses TRBV18 and TRBJ2-1; D ambiguous. Germline loops: CDR1 KGHSH, CDR2 LQKENI. CDR3 length equals 17 residues. Trimming stripped 4 bases from V and 4 bases from J, with 20 bases between. The CDR3: CASSRSPGIELYNEQFF. The CDR3 coding sequence is TGTGCCAGCTCACGATCACCCGGAATCGAATTATACAATGAGCAGTTCTTC.

The chain joins TRBV4-2 to TRBJ2-7, with a tentative D call TRBD2 (6 bases). In germline, CDR1 is LGHNA, CDR2 YNFKEQ. The CDR3 runs 14 residues. Trimming took 1 base from V and 1 from J, leaving 8 bases between them. The CDR3 DNA reads TGTGCCAGCAGCCAAGCGCTAGCGTCCTACGAGCAGTACTTC. Translation gives CASSQALASYEQYF.

This clone was observed a handful of times. V is TRBV10-3 and J is TRBJ1-1; TRBD1 matches at 11 bases. Trimming took 9 bases from V and 3 from J; bases not matched to a gene: 6. The CDR3 length is 14 residues. The germline CDR1 and CDR2 sequences are ENHRY and SYGVKD. The CDR3 region is CAISDRGLYTEAFF. In DNA, the CDR3 is TGTGCCATTTCGGACAGGGGGCTTTACACTGAAGCTTTCTTT.

By proportion, this clone is medium-sized. The rearrangement joins TRBV27 to TRBJ1-6; 10 bases are shared with TRBD1. CDR3 length: 15 residues. The J segment lost 10 bases and the V segment lost 5 bases, leaving 8 bases of the junction unmatched. Germline CDR1 and CDR2: MNHEY and SMNVEV (reference sequence). The CDR3 sequence is CASSPLGTGVSPLHF. The CDR3 DNA reads as TGTGCCAGCAGTCCTCTGGGGACAGGGGTCTCACCCCTCCACTTT.

The chain couples TRBV4-2 to TRBJ2-7; 8 bases are a match to TRBD2. Germline V gene lookup returns CDR1 LGHNA and CDR2 YNFKEQ. The CDR3 loop spans 18 amino acids. V lost 0 bases and J lost 0; bases outside the gene matches: 10. CDR3 sequence reads: CASSQDLALAGFSYEQYF. CDR3 nucleotides: TGTGCCAGCAGCCAAGATTTGGCCCTAGCGGGTTTCTCCTACGAGCAGTACTTC.